Presented here are 11 T cell receptor beta chains from one specimen sequenced in a study of blood T cell repertoires in COVID-19. The table came from immunoSEQ multiplex PCR; TCRdb's copy has only in-frame clones and leaves some out. The sample lists some 160,000 clones, 88% occurring once. The sequencing input was peripheral blood. These TCRs come from a man between 50 and 59 years old who had recovered from COVID-19.

This clone was seen a single time. The V gene is TRBV29-1, the J gene TRBJ1-2; 10 nucleotides align to TRBD1. The CDR3 covers 13 residues. In germline, CDR1 is SQVTM, CDR2 ANQGSEA. With 6 bases clipped from V and 3 bases from J, the junction kept 4 bases outside the gene matches. The CDR3 bases are TGCAGCGTGCCGGGACAGGGGTACTATGGCTACACCTTC. Its protein is CSVPGQGYYGYTF.

Comments on this clone: One end of the junction varies from germline; a read error may be responsible. The rearrangement links TRBV6-4 to TRBJ2-2, with 7 bases lining up with TRBD2. The CDR3 contains 15 residues. Germline V gene sequence: CDR1 MRHNA, CDR2 SNTAGT. The CDR3 DNA reads TGTGCCACCAGTCCGAATAGCGGGTACACCGGGGAGCTGTTTTTT. Translation: CATSPNSGYTGELFF.

This clone was seen more than once but under ten times. The rearrangement links TRBV27 to TRBJ2-2, with TRBD1 matching over 7 bases. V was clipped by 9 bases and J by 4 bases; unmatched bases: 8. Germline lookup yields CDR1 MNHEY and CDR2 SMNVEV (reference sequence). The length of the CDR3 is 14 residues. In nucleotides, the CDR3 is TGTGCCAGTAAAAGGGGGCTAGGCACCGGGGAGCTGTTTTTT. It translates to CASKRGLGTGELFF.

The chain couples TRBV4-3 to TRBJ2-1; TRBD2 matches 8 bases. The CDR3 spans 15 residues. The V and J ends lost 3 bases and 7 bases, in that order; junction bases with no gene match: 8. Germline V CDR1 and CDR2: LGHNA, YSLEER. The CDR3 reads CASSQSGGRMNEQFF. CDR3 in DNA: TGCGCCAGCAGCCAGTCGGGGGGGCGGATGAATGAGCAGTTCTTC.

This sequence joins TRBV6-5 and TRBJ1-2; D possibly corresponds to TRBD1 (6 bases). V was shortened by 0 bases and J by 8 bases, with 19 bases between the two germline ends. This CDR3 comprises 16 residues. Germline-derived CDR1 and CDR2 are MNHEY and SVGAGI. The CDR3: CASSYSPGDHLSGYTF. The CDR3 nucleotides are TGTGCCAGCAGTTACTCGCCAGGGGACCACCTGTCCGGCTACACCTTC.

The chain carries TRBV19 and TRBJ2-7; D might be TRBD1 (6 bases). The CDR3 runs to 13 residues. The V gene lost 4 bases and the J gene lost 2 bases, with 9 bases spanning the gap. Germline V gene lookup returns CDR1 LNHDA and CDR2 SQIVND (reference sequence). CDR3 nucleotides: TGTGCCAGTAGTAACAGGGACCCCTACGAGCAGTACTTC. It translates to CASSNRDPYEQYF.

The CDR3 sequence: CASLAGGTGELFF. DNA for the CDR3: TGTGCCAGTCTAGCGGGAGGGACCGGGGAGCTGTTTTTT. The chain couples TRBV12-3 or TRBV12-4 to TRBJ2-2, with 12 bases matching TRBD2. Trimming took 9 bases from V and 5 from J; bases not matched to a gene: 1. The CDR3 length is 13 residues.

This clone was picked up a small number of times. The CDR3 region has the DNA TGTGCCAGCAGCCGTTGGACACGGAACACTGAAGCTTTCTTT. Translating gives CASSRWTRNTEAFF. The chain carries TRBV6-2 or TRBV6-3 and TRBJ1-1; a possible D gene is TRBD1 (5 bases). Trimming pared 6 bases from V and 1 base from J, leaving 12 bases between. The CDR3 loop spans 14 amino acids. CDR1 and CDR2 from the germline V gene are MNHEY and SVGEGT.

The chain uses TRBV5-4 and TRBJ2-3; 9 bases align to TRBD1. From germline, CDR1 is SGHNT and CDR2 YYREEE (reference sequence). The CDR3 contains 17 residues. The ends lost 5 bases at V and 2 bases at J; junction bases unmatched: 12. CDR3 residues: CASSSPGQGLLTDTQYF. In DNA, the CDR3 is TGTGCCAGCAGTTCCCCGGGACAGGGTCTTCTCACAGATACGCAGTATTTT.

The genes are TRBV27 and TRBJ2-7; D not resolved. V lost 1 base and J 1 base, leaving 5 bases between the germline ends. CDR1 and CDR2 (germline): MNHEY, SMNVEV (reference sequence). The CDR3 covers 13 residues. The CDR3 sequence: CASSLWASYEQYF. The CDR3 DNA reads as TGTGCCAGCAGTTTATGGGCATCCTACGAGCAGTACTTC.

This clone was counted between two and nine times. The CDR3 DNA reads TGCAGCGTTGTTAGTGACTATGGCTACACCTTC. Translating gives CSVVSDYGYTF. The V gene is TRBV29-1, the J gene TRBJ1-2; D call uncertain. Germline V gene sequence: CDR1 SQVTM, CDR2 ANQGSEA. The CDR3 totals 11 residues. The ends were cut back, 4 bases at V and 3 bases at J, with 6 bases in the middle.